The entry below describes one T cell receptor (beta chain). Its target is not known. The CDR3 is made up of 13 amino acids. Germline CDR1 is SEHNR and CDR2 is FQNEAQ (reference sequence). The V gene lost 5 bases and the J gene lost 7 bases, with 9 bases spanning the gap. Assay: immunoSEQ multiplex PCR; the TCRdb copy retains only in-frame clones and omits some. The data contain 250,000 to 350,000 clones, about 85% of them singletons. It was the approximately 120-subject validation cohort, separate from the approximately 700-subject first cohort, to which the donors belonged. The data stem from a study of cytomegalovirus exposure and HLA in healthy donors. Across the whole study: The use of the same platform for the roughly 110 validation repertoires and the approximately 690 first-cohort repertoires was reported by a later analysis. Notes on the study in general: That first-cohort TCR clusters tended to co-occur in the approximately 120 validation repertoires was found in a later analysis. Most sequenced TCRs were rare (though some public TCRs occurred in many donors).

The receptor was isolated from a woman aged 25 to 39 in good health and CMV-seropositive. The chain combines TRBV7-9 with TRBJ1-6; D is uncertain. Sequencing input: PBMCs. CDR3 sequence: CASSPEVNSPLHF. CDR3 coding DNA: TGTGCCAGCAGCCCCGAGGTCAATTCACCCCTCCACTTT.